One and the same sample provided the 15 T cell receptor beta chains below, sequenced in a study of Ad26.COV2.S vaccination and SARS-CoV-2 variants. Regarding treatment: 15 to 20 received Ad26.COV2.S at low or high dose, single or two shots; several received placebo; per-sample allocation not given. Day 63 after the first injection of vaccine or placebo was the sampling time. The repertoire was sequenced with immunoSEQ multiplex PCR; TCRdb's copy has only in-frame clones and lacks some. The sample holds a few hundred thousand clones, roughly 90% seen once. The input for sequencing was peripheral blood, taken in a trial of Ad26.COV2.S vaccine versus placebo. The source is a person aged 18-65 years who received the Ad26.COV2.S COVID-19 vaccine or a placebo.

The rearrangement uses TRBV9 and TRBJ2-2, with D hard to call. Germline assignment: CDR1 SGDLS and CDR2 YYNGEE. V was pared by 0 bases and J by 1 base, with 4 bases between. There are 14 residues in the CDR3. The CDR3 region is CASSVEVNTGELFF. Here the CDR3 DNA reads TGTGCCAGCAGCGTAGAAGTGAACACCGGGGAGCTGTTTTTT.

The chain recombines TRBV5-5 with TRBJ2-5; 8 bases map to TRBD2. The CDR3 spans 17 residues. The ends lost 0 bases at V and 5 bases at J; junction bases unmatched: 12. CDR1 is SGHKS and CDR2 is YYEKEE in the germline V gene (reference sequence). CDR3 sequence: CASSLGRGVLLGETQYF. The CDR3 DNA reads as TGTGCCAGCAGCTTGGGGCGGGGGGTCCTCCTCGGTGAGACCCAGTACTTC. Together with reference TRBV5-5 and TRBJ2-5, the CDR3 gives the full variable domain: DAGVTQSPTHLIKTRGQQVTLRCSPISGHKSVSWYQQVLGQGPQFIFQYYEKEERGRGNFPDRFSARQFPNYSSELNVNALLLGDSALYLCASSLGRGVLLGETQYFGPGTRLLVL.

V and J are TRBV10-3 and TRBJ2-3; D call uncertain. Germline V lookup: CDR1 ENHRY, CDR2 SYGVKD. V lost 6 bases and J 5 bases, leaving 12 bases between the germline ends. CDR3 size: 13 residues. The CDR3 loop reads CAIRFPSEDTQYF. The CDR3 DNA is TGTGCCATCAGGTTCCCTTCGGAAGATACGCAGTATTTT.

The CDR3 sequence: CASSYSGQGKSYEQYF. As DNA, the CDR3 is TGTGCCAGCAGCTATTCCGGACAGGGGAAATCCTACGAGCAGTACTTC. The rearrangement uses TRBV11-2 and TRBJ2-7; TRBD1 matches at 9 bases. V dropped 4 bases and J dropped 1; count of bases not matched to a gene: 8. The CDR3 contains 16 residues. Germline CDR1 and CDR2: SGHAT and FQNNGV.

This sequence joins TRBV19 and TRBJ1-5, with D maybe TRBD1 (5 bases). CDR1 LNHDA and CDR2 SQIVND come from the germline V gene (reference sequence). The CDR3 has 15 residues. The V gene lost 1 base and the J gene lost 6 bases, with 13 bases spanning the gap. CDR3 region: CASSIGLGVGQPQHF. In DNA form, the CDR3 reads TGTGCCAGTAGTATAGGGTTAGGGGTTGGTCAGCCCCAGCATTTT.

The J gene is TRBJ1-6, the V gene TRBV28; tentatively, D is TRBD1 (6 bases). Germline CDR1 reads MDHEN; CDR2 reads SYDVKM. With 3 bases removed from V and 9 bases from J, the gap between germline ends came to 12 bases. This CDR3 spans 14 amino acids. In nucleotides, the CDR3 is TGTGCCAGCAGTTTGGCAGGGGTTGCTTCACCCCTCCACTTT. It translates to CASSLAGVASPLHF.

The chain uses TRBV5-8 and TRBJ2-7, with 8 bases aligning to TRBD1. The trim removed 2 bases at V and 5 bases at J, leaving 6 bases unmatched. Germline CDR1 and CDR2: SGHTS and YDEGEE. The CDR3 has 14 amino acids. CDR3 bases: TGTGCCAGCAGCTTCGGACAGGGTAGGGACGAGCAGTACTTC. Amino acids: CASSFGQGRDEQYF.

V and J are TRBV19 and TRBJ1-5; D is perhaps TRBD1 (6 bases). This CDR3 is 17 amino acids long. V dropped 0 bases and J dropped 6 bases, with 18 bases sitting between them. The germline CDR1 and CDR2 sequences are LNHDA and SQIVND (reference sequence). The CDR3 loop reads CASSIDRQGRGIQPQHF. The CDR3, as DNA: TGTGCCAGTAGTATAGATCGGCAGGGTAGGGGGATTCAGCCCCAGCATTTT.

The CDR3 sequence is CASSPSENQPQHF. The CDR3 bases are TGTGCCAGCTCACCAAGCGAAAATCAGCCCCAGCATTTT. The chain has TRBV18 and TRBJ1-5; the D is unclear. Germline V gives CDR1 KGHSH, CDR2 LQKENI. The length of the CDR3 is 13 residues. V was trimmed by 2 bases and J by 4 bases, leaving 6 bases between them.

The chain joins TRBV27 to TRBJ2-1; no definite D call. This CDR3 comprises 15 residues. Germline V gives CDR1 MNHEY, CDR2 SMNVEV (reference sequence). Trimming removed 6 bases at V and 5 bases at J, with 17 bases between. The CDR3 region has the DNA TGTGCCAGCAGACCAACCTTAGTGCGGAACAATGAGCAGTTCTTC. This translates into CASRPTLVRNNEQFF.

The chain joins TRBV28 to TRBJ1-6, with 8 bases lining up with TRBD1. This CDR3 is built from 14 residues. Germline-derived CDR1 and CDR2 are MDHEN and SYDVKM. Trimming cost V 3 bases and J 7 bases; bases outside gene matches: 2. The CDR3 DNA is TGTGCCAGCAGTTTGTGGACAGGGAATTCACCCCTCCACTTT. Translated: CASSLWTGNSPLHF. Together with reference TRBV28 and TRBJ1-6, the CDR3 gives the full variable domain: DVKVTQSSRYLVKRTGEKVFLECVQDMDHENMFWYRQDPGLGLRLIYFSYDVKMKEKGDIPEGYSVSREKKERFSLILESASTNQTSMYLCASSLWTGNSPLHFGNGTRLTVT.

This clone is a singleton in its sample. Here the CDR3 DNA reads TGTGCCAGCAGTCTGCTCCACCCCGATTTTGGCGCGGGGTTGGATACGCAGTATTTT. Its protein is CASSLLHPDFGAGLDTQYF. The chain combines TRBV9 with TRBJ2-3; tentative D call: TRBD2 (6 bases). V lost 5 bases to trimming and J lost 6 bases, with 31 bases between them. CDR3 length: 19 amino acids. CDR1 and CDR2 (germline): SGDLS, YYNGEE.

The rearrangement joins TRBV4-3 to TRBJ2-1; D tentatively fits TRBD1 or TRBD2 (6 bases each). V dropped 5 bases and J dropped 9 bases, with 20 bases sitting between them. This CDR3 spans 15 amino acids. The V gene's germline CDR1 is LGHNA and CDR2 YSLEER. CDR3 DNA: TGCGCCAGCAGCTGGGGGGCTAGCGAGTCGGGTGAGCAGTTCTTC. Protein sequence: CASSWGASESGEQFF.

The chain carries TRBV6-6 and TRBJ2-1; 8 bases are a match to TRBD1. The V gene end was trimmed by 5 bases and the J gene end by 7 bases; junction bases not matched to a gene: 7. Per the germline V gene, CDR1 is MNHNY and CDR2 is SVGAGI (reference sequence). This CDR3 region has 14 residues. The CDR3 nucleotides read TGTGCCAGCAGTCCCCGGACAGGGAGGAATGAGCAGTTCTTC. Residues: CASSPRTGRNEQFF.

The genes are TRBV3-1 (or the pseudogene TRBV3-2) and TRBJ2-1; 12 bases agree with TRBD2. Germline values: CDR1 LGHDT, CDR2 YNNKEL (reference sequence). CDR3 length equals 14 residues. The J segment lost 7 bases and the V segment lost 6 bases, leaving 4 bases of the junction unmatched. This CDR3 is CASRVTSGGNEQFF. CDR3 coding DNA: TGTGCCAGCAGGGTCACTAGCGGGGGGAATGAGCAGTTCTTC.